The 23 T cell receptor beta chains below were found in one sample sequenced in a study of T cells after yellow fever vaccination (dated by TCRdb to between 2018 and 2021). Preparation of the library involved 5' RACE. The data were produced on an Illumina HiSeq 2500. Clones were called with MiXCR by TCRdb after fastp trimmed the public reads at Q25, and only in-frame beta chains were retained. Merged by CDR3 protein, the rows form single entries marked with the most common genes and DNA. The sample table shows some 600,000 distinct CDR3 sequences, and more than 9% are seen once. The top ten hold around 14% of the sample. Explained via the paper, the treatment or condition label denotes: live attenuated yellow fever vaccine strain. The specimen comprised PBMCs, sampled on the day of the yellow fever booster vaccination. These receptors originate from a man aged 30 to 39 who received the YFV17D yellow fever vaccine.

This clonotype was observed a few times. The rearrangement joins TRBV10-3 to TRBJ2-6, with a tentative D call TRBD1 (5 bases). CDR1 ENHRY and CDR2 SYGVKD come from the germline V gene. This CDR3 region has 15 residues. Trimming pared 6 bases from V and 0 bases from J, leaving 9 bases between. This chain's CDR3 is CAISTGLSGANVLTF. The CDR3 DNA reads TGTGCCATCAGCACAGGTCTCTCTGGGGCCAACGTCCTGACTTTC.

This chain links TRBV11-2 with TRBJ2-7; 10 bases agree with TRBD2. After removal of 4 bases from V and 7 bases from J, the junction contained 19 bases not matched to a gene. The CDR3 has 18 residues. Germline CDR1 and CDR2: SGHAT and FQNNGV. In DNA, the CDR3 is TGTGCCAGCAGCTCCCAGGTCAGAGCGGGAGGGCGCTCGGGAGAGCAGTACTTC. This translates into CASSSQVRAGGRSGEQYF.

About this clonotype itself: One end of the junction is discordant with germline, which a read error may explain. CDR3 DNA sequence: TGTGCCAGCAGCGTATCGGGGACTAGCGGGGAGAAAATCTTC. Translated: CASSVSGTSGEKIF. The rearrangement links TRBV9 to TRBJ2-7, with 13 bases lining up with TRBD2. CDR1 is SGDLS and CDR2 is YYNGEE in the germline V gene. The CDR3 has 14 amino acids.

This clonotype was seen a few times. The chain is built from TRBV25-1 and TRBJ2-1, with 7 bases identical to TRBD1. This CDR3 contains 15 residues. The J segment lost 6 bases and the V segment lost 3 bases, leaving 8 bases of the junction unmatched. CDR1 MGHDK and CDR2 SYGVNS come from the germline V gene. CDR3 nucleotides: TGTGCCAGCAGTGATCCCACAGGGGTACGCAATGAGCAGTTCTTC. It encodes CASSDPTGVRNEQFF.

The chain employs TRBV4-1 and TRBJ2-1; tentative D call: TRBD1 (6 bases). Per germline, CDR1 MGHRA and CDR2 YSYEKL. The CDR3 contains 13 residues. V was shortened by 4 bases and J by 10 bases, with 14 bases between the two germline ends. The CDR3 loop reads CASSPGVGGEQFF. The CDR3 DNA follows: TGCGCCAGCAGCCCAGGGGTAGGAGGAGAGCAGTTCTTC.

This clonotype appeared a few times. The gene calls are TRBV20-1 and TRBJ2-1; 8 bases line up with TRBD1. The V gene end was trimmed by 5 bases and the J gene end by 7 bases; junction bases not matched to a gene: 4. Per germline, CDR1 DFQATT and CDR2 SNEGSKA (reference sequence). There are 12 residues in the CDR3. The CDR3 nucleotides read TGCAGTGCTGGACAGGGTTGGAATGAGCAGTTCTTC. Amino acids: CSAGQGWNEQFF.

There are many counts of this clonotype. The genes are TRBV30 and TRBJ2-7; perhaps TRBD1 as D (6 bases). The CDR3 is made up of 13 amino acids. In germline, CDR1 is GTSNPN, CDR2 SVGIG (reference sequence). V dropped 1 base and J dropped 4 bases, with 11 bases sitting between them. In DNA form, the CDR3 reads TGTGCCTGGAGTGACCTCACAGGGTACGAGCAGTACTTC. Protein sequence: CAWSDLTGYEQYF. Full variable domain (outside the CDR3, taken from reference TRBV30 and TRBJ2-7): SQTIHQWPATLVQPVGSPLSLECTVEGTSNPNLYWYRQAAGRGLQLLFYSVGIGQISSEVPQNLSASRPQDRQFILSSKKLLLSDSGFYLCAWSDLTGYEQYFGPGTRLTVT.

In this sample, this clonotype turned up a few times. The chain recombines TRBV20-1 with TRBJ2-5, with 8 bases matching TRBD2. Trimming took 4 bases from V and 4 from J; bases not matched to a gene: 5. Germline V gene data show CDR1 as DFQATT and CDR2 as SNEGSKA (reference sequence). CDR3 size: 13 residues. The CDR3 loop reads CSATGGLVETQYF. CDR3 DNA sequence: TGCAGTGCTACGGGGGGGCTCGTAGAGACCCAGTACTTC.

Many counts were recorded for this clonotype. This sequence joins TRBV12-3 or TRBV12-4 and TRBJ2-1; TRBD1 or TRBD2 may be the D gene (5 bases each). V was trimmed by 2 bases and J by 6 bases, leaving 8 bases between them. This CDR3 contains 13 residues. The CDR3 coding sequence is TGTGCCAGCAGTTTATTGGGGGTCAATGAGCAGTTCTTC. As protein: CASSLLGVNEQFF.

This clonotype was counted a few times. The rearrangement uses TRBV4-2 and TRBJ2-5; TRBD2 agrees at 10 bases. Trimming took 2 bases from V and 5 from J; bases not matched to a gene: 11. This CDR3 has 17 amino acids. The germline gives CDR1 LGHNA, CDR2 YNFKEQ. CDR3 sequence: CASSQRASGGNGETQYF. DNA of the CDR3: TGTGCCAGCAGCCAAAGGGCTAGCGGGGGCAACGGGGAGACCCAGTACTTC.

Only a few counts were recorded for this clonotype. J is TRBJ1-1 and V is TRBV6-2 or TRBV6-3, with a tentative D call TRBD1 (6 bases). V was trimmed by 2 bases and J by 6 bases, leaving 13 bases between them. Germline CDR1 and CDR2: MNHEY and SVGEGT. The CDR3 spans 14 residues. CDR3 DNA sequence: TGTGCCAGCAGTTACGTACCACAGGGCTCTGAAGCTTTCTTT. It specifies CASSYVPQGSEAFF.

The chain couples TRBV15 to TRBJ2-2; a possible D gene is TRBD2 (5 bases). In germline, CDR1 is LNHNV, CDR2 YYDKDF (reference sequence). The V gene lost 1 base and the J gene lost 2 bases, with 11 bases spanning the gap. The CDR3 length is 16 residues. This CDR3 is CATSRAEGLNTGELFF. Written as DNA, the CDR3 is TGTGCCACCAGCAGAGCTGAGGGCCTAAACACCGGGGAGCTGTTTTTT. Variable domain in full (rest from reference TRBV15 and TRBJ2-2): DAMVIQNPRYQVTQFGKPVTLSCSQTLNHNVMYWYQQKSSQAPKLLFHYYDKDFNNEADTPDNFQSRRPNTSFCFLDIRSPGLGDTAMYLCATSRAEGLNTGELFFGEGSRLTVL.

The V gene is TRBV15, the J gene TRBJ2-6, with D perhaps assigned TRBD1 or TRBD2 (7 bases each). The CDR3 has 16 residues. The germline V gene has CDR1 LNHNV and CDR2 YYDKDF (reference sequence). V was clipped by 4 bases and J by 2 bases, with 12 bases between them. CDR3: CATSNSGGAGANVLTF. The CDR3 DNA reads as TGTGCCACCAGCAACTCAGGGGGGGCTGGGGCCAACGTCCTGACTTTC.

The chain uses TRBV7-9 and TRBJ2-3, with a weak D call TRBD1 (6 bases). In germline, CDR1 is SEHNR, CDR2 FQNEAQ (reference sequence). Trimming took off 7 bases at V and 6 bases at J, with 17 bases between the two ends. This CDR3 is built from 14 residues. CDR3: CASIGGVSIDTQYF. CDR3 coding DNA: TGTGCCAGCATAGGGGGAGTTTCCATTGATACGCAGTATTTT.

J is TRBJ2-7 and V is TRBV7-9; unclear D gene. The V gene lost 4 bases and the J gene lost 4 bases, with 17 bases spanning the gap. Germline V gives CDR1 SEHNR, CDR2 FQNEAQ (reference sequence). The CDR3 consists of 15 residues. This CDR3 is CASSYHRLLSYEQYF. In DNA form, the CDR3 reads TGTGCCAGCAGCTATCACCGTCTCCTGTCGTACGAGCAGTACTTC.

The gene calls are TRBV9 and TRBJ2-7, with 7 nucleotides matching TRBD1. CDR3 size: 15 residues. V lost 0 bases and J lost 0; bases outside the gene matches: 3. CDR1 SGDLS and CDR2 YYNGEE come from the germline V gene. In DNA, the CDR3 is TGTGCCAGCAGCGTAGGGGGACAGAACTCCTACGAGCAGTACTTC. It translates to CASSVGGQNSYEQYF.

This clonotype occurred many times. V and J are TRBV29-1 and TRBJ2-1; D might be TRBD2 (7 bases). V lost 6 bases, J lost 7 bases, and 22 bases lay in between. Germline-derived CDR1 and CDR2 are SQVTM and ANQGSEA. The CDR3 extends over 15 amino acids. The CDR3 DNA is TGCAGCGTCGCCGGAAGAGCGGGACAAACAAATGAGCAGTTCTTC. Its protein is CSVAGRAGQTNEQFF.

This clonotype has just a few counts. The V call is TRBV4-2, the J call TRBJ2-2, with 7 bases matching TRBD1. The CDR3 is made up of 17 amino acids. The V gene end was trimmed by 1 base and the J gene end by 2 bases; junction bases not matched to a gene: 7. The germline V gene has CDR1 LGHNA and CDR2 YNFKEQ. Here the CDR3 reads CASSQAQDRANTGELFF. The CDR3 DNA sequence: TGTGCCAGCAGCCAAGCCCAAGACAGGGCCAACACCGGGGAGCTGTTTTTT.

The chain employs TRBV3-1 and TRBJ1-4; D is perhaps TRBD1 (5 bases). V lost 9 bases to trimming and J lost 7 bases, with 15 bases between them. CDR3 length: 13 amino acids. Germline lookup yields CDR1 LGHDT and CDR2 YNNKEL (reference sequence). CDR3 loop: CASGAEAREKLFF. The CDR3 coding sequence is TGTGCCAGTGGGGCGGAAGCACGTGAAAAACTGTTTTTT.

A few counts support this clonotype. The chain combines TRBV29-1 with TRBJ1-2; D is possibly TRBD1 (6 bases). With 4 bases removed from V and 0 bases from J, the gap between germline ends came to 9 bases. Germline-derived CDR1 and CDR2 are SQVTM and ANQGSEA. This CDR3 is 13 amino acids long. The CDR3 DNA reads as TGCAGCGTTGTTCGGGGGCCTAACTATGGCTACACCTTC. This sequence encodes CSVVRGPNYGYTF.

This clonotype showed up just a few times. This chain connects TRBV10-3 to TRBJ2-2; D is undetermined. Deletions cut 3 bases from V and 7 bases from J, with 3 bases between. The V gene's germline CDR1 is ENHRY and CDR2 SYGVKD. The CDR3 is 11 amino acids. CDR3 coding DNA: TGTGCCATCAGTGATGGCGGGGAGCTGTTTTTT. It specifies CAISDGGELFF.

The sample holds a few counts of this clonotype. The chain links TRBV18 to TRBJ1-1, with D unresolved. Germline V gene sequence: CDR1 KGHSH, CDR2 LQKENI. Trimming left V 3 bases short and J 4 bases short, with 18 bases between. The CDR3 is made up of 16 amino acids. DNA of the CDR3: TGTGCCAGCTCACCCGCCATGCGGCGAGGGAGCACTGAAGCTTTCTTT. This encodes CASSPAMRRGSTEAFF.

Notes on this clonotype: A much larger clone lies a single base off, so this may be a read error. CDR3: CANKPSGGPGLRSYNEQFF. As DNA, the CDR3 is TGTGCCAACAAACCCTCTGGGGGCCCGGGGCTTCGCTCCTACAATGAGCAGTTCTTC. This chain connects TRBV27 to TRBJ2-1, with a weak D call TRBD1 (6 bases). Germline CDR1 reads MNHEY; CDR2 reads SMNVEV (reference sequence). This CDR3 is built from 19 residues. V lost 10 bases and J lost 0, with 28 bases in between.